This T cell receptor (beta chain) was captured by sequencing in a study of blood T cell repertoires in COVID-19. Overall study: The analysed material was cDNA or gDNA that came from T cells, B-cell-depleted T cells, or PBMCs.

CDR3 length equals 13 residues. The V gene lost 6 bases and the J gene lost 5 bases, with 13 bases spanning the gap. Some clones are missing from TCRdb's copy, which holds only in-frame ones; the method was immunoSEQ multiplex PCR. The sample comprises roughly 80,000 clones, roughly nine tenths of which are singletons, and more than 15% rests with the top ten. The source is an elderly man in a cohort sampled during active COVID-19. Input material: peripheral blood. This sequence joins TRBV12-3 or TRBV12-4 and TRBJ1-2; the D is unclear. CDR3 loop: CASRQDGVYGYTF. The CDR3 DNA reads TGTGCCAGCAGACAAGACGGGGTATATGGCTACACCTTC.